This T cell receptor (beta chain) was identified during a study of blood T cell repertoires in COVID-19. Study as a whole: Spain, Italy and the United States supplied samples that represented acute and convalescent COVID-19.

Participant age was about 18 to 100 years, and participants resided in fewer than 30 US areas. The CDR3 sequence is 14 residues long. V dropped 8 bases and J dropped 4; count of bases not matched to a gene: 9. Germline V gene lookup returns CDR1 MDHEN and CDR2 SYDVKM. The protocol was immunoSEQ multiplex PCR, while the TCRdb copy is restricted to in-frame clones and leaves out a portion. The table shows about half a million clones, with around nine tenths occurring only once. The clonotype was recovered from a woman aged 60-70 years who had recovered from COVID-19. This chain joins TRBV28 and TRBJ2-5; 8 positions agree with TRBD1. The sample consisted of PBMCs or T cells enriched from blood (not recorded which). The DNA of the CDR3 is TGTGCCAGCCACGGGACAGGAGGTAGAGAGACCCAGTACTTC. Translated, it gives CASHGTGGRETQYF.